The next 19 T cell receptor beta chains were all read from a single sample in a study of blood T cell repertoires in COVID-19. Assay: immunoSEQ multiplex PCR; the TCRdb copy retains only in-frame clones and omits some. Of tens of thousands of clones in the sample, 90% are singletons; the top ten hold around 3%. The sequenced sample was peripheral blood. These receptors came from a human donor in a cohort sampled during active COVID-19.

This rearrangement joins TRBV3-1 (or the pseudogene TRBV3-2) to TRBJ2-1, with D maybe TRBD2 (7 bases). Trimming pared 1 base from V and 12 bases from J, leaving 10 bases between. Per germline, CDR1 LGHDT and CDR2 YNNKEL (reference sequence). The CDR3 length is 12 residues. The CDR3 DNA is TGTGCCAGCAGCCAAGGTAGGGGGGGGCAGTTCTTC. Protein product: CASSQGRGGQFF.

The V and J genes are TRBV5-1 and TRBJ2-2, with D maybe TRBD2 (6 bases). The V gene lost 3 bases and the J gene lost 6 bases, with 6 bases spanning the gap. This CDR3 has 12 residues. Per the germline V gene, CDR1 is SGHRS and CDR2 is YFSETQ. The CDR3 loop reads CASSWGAGELFF. CDR3 DNA: TGCGCCAGCAGCTGGGGGGCCGGGGAGCTGTTTTTT. The full variable domain, rest sourced from reference TRBV5-1 and TRBJ2-2, is KAGVTQTPRYLIKTRGQQVTLSCSPISGHRSVSWYQQTPGQGLQFLFEYFSETQRNKGNFPGRFSGRQFSNSRSEMNVSTLELGDSALYLCASSWGAGELFFGEGSRLTVL.

The CDR3 region has the DNA TGTGCCAGCAGGGCAGGGTTTTACAATGAGCAGTTCTTC. The encoded protein is CASRAGFYNEQFF. The gene calls are TRBV21-1 and TRBJ2-1; the table's D call TRBD1 went unverified against the DNA. TRBV21-1 is an annotated pseudogene. There are 13 residues in the CDR3.

V gene TRBV11-2 combines with J gene TRBJ2-1; perhaps TRBD2 as D (5 bases). V was shortened by 5 bases and J by 0 bases, with 14 bases between the two germline ends. The germline CDR1 and CDR2 sequences are SGHAT and FQNNGV. CDR3 length: 16 residues. CDR3 amino acids: CASSLRGTSSYNEQFF. The CDR3 DNA reads as TGTGCCAGCAGCCTCCGGGGTACAAGCTCCTACAATGAGCAGTTCTTC. Drawing the rest from reference TRBV11-2 and TRBJ2-1, the complete variable domain is EAGVAQSPRYKIIEKRQSVAFWCNPISGHATLYWYQQILGQGPKLLIQFQNNGVVDDSQLPKDRFSAERLKGVDSTLKIQPAKLEDSAVYLCASSLRGTSSYNEQFFGPGTRLTVL.

The genes are TRBV4-1 and TRBJ2-2; D possibly corresponds to TRBD2 (5 bases). V was cut by 2 bases and J by 4 bases, with 11 bases left in between. CDR3 length: 15 residues. The V gene's germline CDR1 is MGHRA and CDR2 YSYEKL. The CDR3 DNA reads as TGCGCCAGCAGCCAATGGGAGCGATCCACCGGGGAGCTGTTTTTT. Amino acid sequence: CASSQWERSTGELFF.

V is TRBV7-3 and J is TRBJ2-2; D possibly corresponds to TRBD1 (5 bases). V was shortened by 8 bases and J by 2 bases, with 12 bases between the two germline ends. The germline CDR1 and CDR2 sequences are SGHTA and FQGTGA. The CDR3 loop spans 14 amino acids. CDR3 protein: CASQGLVNTGELFF. CDR3 nucleotides: TGTGCCAGCCAGGGCTTGGTTAACACCGGGGAGCTGTTTTTT.

This clone was seen once. The CDR3 loop reads CASSNTGGWDEKLFF. CDR3 coding DNA: TGTGCCAGCAGCAATACAGGGGGCTGGGATGAAAAACTGTTTTTT. The genes are TRBV5-4 and TRBJ1-4, with TRBD1 identical over 9 bases. Germline V gene lookup returns CDR1 SGHNT and CDR2 YYREEE (reference sequence). The CDR3 contains 15 residues. V lost 4 bases to trimming and J lost 6 bases; unmatched junction nucleotides: 7.

The CDR3 loop reads CASSPRTYDNEQFF. The CDR3 DNA is TGTGCCAGCTCACCTAGGACTTACGACAATGAGCAGTTCTTC. The chain employs TRBV18 and TRBJ2-1; D perhaps matches TRBD2 (5 bases). This CDR3 spans 14 amino acids. Germline V lookup: CDR1 KGHSH, CDR2 LQKENI. Trimming shortened V by 3 bases and J by 5 bases, and 11 bases separated the two germline ends.

The chain joins TRBV7-3 to TRBJ2-2; 13 nucleotides agree with TRBD2. This CDR3 is built from 17 residues. Germline CDR1 is SGHTA and CDR2 is FQGTGA. V trimming: 3 bases; J trimming: 5 bases; junction bases outside the gene matches: 6. The CDR3 is CASSFGLAGVGTGELFF. The CDR3 DNA sequence: TGTGCCAGCAGCTTCGGACTAGCGGGAGTAGGGACCGGGGAGCTGTTTTTT.

The V gene is TRBV6-2 or TRBV6-3, the J gene TRBJ2-7; D perhaps matches TRBD1 (5 bases). Germline values: CDR1 MNHEY, CDR2 SVGEGT. This CDR3 has 14 residues. Trimming took off 2 bases at V and 3 bases at J, with 11 bases between the two ends. CDR3 amino acids: CASSYGAEYYEQYF. DNA for the CDR3: TGTGCCAGCAGTTACGGGGCGGAGTACTACGAGCAGTACTTC.

The chain links TRBV5-1 to TRBJ1-4; no clear D gene. CDR1 is SGHRS, CDR2 YFSETQ, per germline. The length of the CDR3 is 14 residues. The V end was cut by 2 bases, the J end by 8 bases, with 13 bases between. CDR3 region: CASSFGRGDEKLFF. The CDR3 nucleotides read TGCGCCAGCAGCTTCGGCCGGGGTGACGAAAAACTGTTTTTT.

J is TRBJ2-2 and V is TRBV11-2; 7 positions agree with TRBD1. The V segment lost 0 bases and the J segment 6 bases; nucleotides outside the gene matches: 13. The CDR3 spans 18 residues. Germline values: CDR1 SGHAT, CDR2 FQNNGV. The CDR3 DNA is TGTGCCAGCAGCTTAGACCCAGGGGGATACGGCGTGCCCGGGGAGCTGTTTTTT. Encoded protein: CASSLDPGGYGVPGELFF. Full variable domain (remainder filled in from reference TRBV11-2 and TRBJ2-2): EAGVAQSPRYKIIEKRQSVAFWCNPISGHATLYWYQQILGQGPKLLIQFQNNGVVDDSQLPKDRFSAERLKGVDSTLKIQPAKLEDSAVYLCASSLDPGGYGVPGELFFGEGSRLTVL.

In this sample, this clone turned up once. The chain has TRBV5-1 and TRBJ2-3; D unclear. V dropped 0 bases and J dropped 0 bases, with 5 bases sitting between them. Germline V gene data show CDR1 as SGHRS and CDR2 as YFSETQ. The CDR3 has 14 residues. The CDR3, as DNA: TGCGCCAGCAGCTTGGAGACAAGCACAGATACGCAGTATTTT. Its translation: CASSLETSTDTQYF.

V gene TRBV29-1 combines with J gene TRBJ2-2, with TRBD2 matching 11 bases. Trimming removed 4 bases from V and 6 bases from J; junction bases left unmatched: 1. The germline V gene encodes CDR1 SQVTM and CDR2 ANQGSEA. This CDR3 is built from 13 residues. In nucleotides, the CDR3 is TGCAGCGTTGTACTAGCGGGAGCCGGGGAGCTGTTTTTT. It yields the protein CSVVLAGAGELFF.

The genes are TRBV9 and TRBJ2-3; 11 bases are a match to TRBD2. Trimming took 5 bases from V and 3 from J; bases not matched to a gene: 5. Germline CDR1 and CDR2: SGDLS and YYNGEE. The CDR3 loop spans 15 amino acids. DNA of the CDR3: TGTGCCAGCAGTTCGGGACTAGCGGTGACAGATACGCAGTATTTT. This sequence encodes CASSSGLAVTDTQYF.

The rearrangement joins TRBV30 to TRBJ1-6; D is uncertain. CDR3 length: 12 amino acids. Trimming cost V 1 base and J 10 bases, with 8 bases left between them. The V gene's germline CDR1 is GTSNPN and CDR2 SVGIG (reference sequence). The CDR3 nucleotides are TGTGCCTGGAGTGGCTCTAAATCACCCCTCCACTTT. Encoded protein: CAWSGSKSPLHF.

V and J are TRBV3-1 (or the pseudogene TRBV3-2) and TRBJ2-3; D is unresolved. CDR3 length: 16 residues. V was shortened by 1 base and J by 1 base, with 12 bases between the two germline ends. Germline values: CDR1 LGHDT, CDR2 YNNKEL (reference sequence). This CDR3 reads CASSQVLPEGTDTQYF. The CDR3 DNA sequence: TGTGCCAGCAGCCAAGTTCTCCCCGAGGGCACAGATACGCAGTATTTT.

Notes on this clone: Its ends do not fully match the called genes, so a read error is possible. The genes are TRBV5-1 and TRBJ2-1; D not resolved. CDR3 length equals 13 residues. Germline loops: CDR1 SGHRS, CDR2 YFSETQ. The CDR3 nucleotides are TGCGCCAGCAGTTTGGACCAGTACAATGAGCAGTTCTTC. This codes for CASSLDQYNEQFF.

This clone turned up a few times. The chain joins TRBV5-1 to TRBJ2-7; TRBD2 matches at 8 bases. This CDR3 has 17 amino acids. Germline loops: CDR1 SGHRS, CDR2 YFSETQ. The V and J ends lost 1 base and 5 bases, in that order; junction bases with no gene match: 14. The DNA for the CDR3 is TGCGCCAGCAGCTTGCGACAGCGGGAGTTTGATCGGAACGAGCAGTACTTC. Translation gives CASSLRQREFDRNEQYF.